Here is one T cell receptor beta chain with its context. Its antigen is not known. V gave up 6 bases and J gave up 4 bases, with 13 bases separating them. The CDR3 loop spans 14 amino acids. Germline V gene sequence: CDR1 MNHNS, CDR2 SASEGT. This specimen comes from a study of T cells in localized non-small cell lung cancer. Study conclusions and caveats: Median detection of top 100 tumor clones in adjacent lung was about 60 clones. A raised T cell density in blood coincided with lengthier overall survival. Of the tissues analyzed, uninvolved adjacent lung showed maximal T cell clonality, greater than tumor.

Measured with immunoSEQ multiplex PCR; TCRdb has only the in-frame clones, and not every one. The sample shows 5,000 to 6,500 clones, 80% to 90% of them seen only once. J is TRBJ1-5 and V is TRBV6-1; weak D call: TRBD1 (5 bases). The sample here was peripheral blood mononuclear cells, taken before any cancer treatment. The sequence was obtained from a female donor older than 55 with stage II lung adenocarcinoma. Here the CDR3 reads CASRKTAVNQPQHF. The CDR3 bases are TGTGCCAGCAGAAAGACAGCCGTAAATCAGCCCCAGCATTTT.